These 13 T cell receptor beta chains came from one sample sequenced in a study of response to subunit inactivated influenza vaccine. TCRdb reprocessed the RT-PCR reads via MiXCR and lists one record per CDR3 protein. The data show approximately 570,000 distinct CDR3 sequences, about 7.6% seen once. Sequenced here: PBMCs from blood, sampled roughly 24 months after vaccination. The receptors here all came from a man between 50 and 69 years old who received an inactivated influenza vaccine.

This clonotype was seen more than once but under ten times. The chain couples TRBV25-1 to TRBJ2-1, with 7 nucleotides matching TRBD1. V lost 6 bases to trimming and J lost 4 bases; unmatched junction nucleotides: 12. Germline CDR1 and CDR2: MGHDK and SYGVNS. The CDR3 consists of 16 residues. The CDR3 DNA follows: TGTGCCAGCAGCAAAATTACGGGCAGGGGGTACAATGAGCAGTTCTTC. Its translation: CASSKITGRGYNEQFF. Full variable domain (rest looked up from reference TRBV25-1 and TRBJ2-1): EADIYQTPRYLVIGTGKKITLECSQTMGHDKMYWYQQDPGMELHLIHYSYGVNSTEKGDLSSESTVSRIRTEHFPLTLESARPSHTSQYLCASSKITGRGYNEQFFGPGTRLTVL.

This clonotype was detected ten times or more. The chain uses TRBV5-1 and TRBJ1-4; no clear D gene. This CDR3 contains 11 residues. Trimming removed 7 bases from V and 8 bases from J, with 9 bases in between. Germline-derived CDR1 and CDR2 are SGHRS and YFSETQ. CDR3 sequence: CASAAGEKLFF. CDR3 nucleotides: TGCGCCAGCGCGGCCGGAGAAAAACTGTTTTTT.

This clonotype appeared many times. The gene calls are TRBV24-1 and TRBJ2-2; maybe TRBD2 (5 bases). This CDR3 is built from 16 residues. Trimming stripped 3 bases from V and 3 bases from J, with 13 bases between. Germline loops: CDR1 KGHDR, CDR2 SFDVKD. CDR3 DNA: TGTGCCACCAGTGATCGTTACAAGGGAGACACCGGGGAGCTGTTTTTT. Protein: CATSDRYKGDTGELFF.

The sample holds a few counts of this clonotype. The chain has TRBV27 and TRBJ2-1; D is unclear. The germline V gene has CDR1 MNHEY and CDR2 SMNVEV (reference sequence). The CDR3 runs to 15 residues. The V end was cut by 6 bases, the J end by 0 bases, with 12 bases between. The CDR3 region is CASRNNGVSYNEQFF. The CDR3 coding sequence is TGTGCCAGCAGGAACAATGGGGTCTCCTACAATGAGCAGTTCTTC.

The chain is built from TRBV9 and TRBJ2-1, with 11 bases aligning to TRBD2. V lost 3 bases to trimming and J lost 0 bases; unmatched junction nucleotides: 11. This CDR3 has 19 residues. Germline-derived CDR1 and CDR2 are SGDLS and YYNGEE. CDR3 nucleotides: TGTGCCAGCAGCGGTTCGGGACTAGCGGTTTACAGCTCCTACAATGAGCAGTTCTTC. This translates into CASSGSGLAVYSSYNEQFF.

For this clonotype: A much more abundant neighbour one base away suggests this may be a read error. The chain couples TRBV28 to TRBJ1-5; D is undetermined. Germline CDR1 reads MDHEN; CDR2 reads SYDVKM. The CDR3 is made up of 16 amino acids. V dropped 5 bases and J dropped 0 bases, with 14 bases sitting between them. CDR3 amino acids: CASSLIRNSSNQPQHF. As DNA, the CDR3 is TGTGCCAGCAGTCTCATCCGGAATTCTAGCAATCAGCCCCAGCATTTT.

In its sample, this clonotype was seen many times. V is TRBV5-1 and J is TRBJ1-6; 9 positions agree with TRBD1. Germline V CDR1 and CDR2: SGHRS, YFSETQ. The CDR3 contains 17 residues. Germline trimming cut 4 bases from V and 10 bases from J; bases unmatched to any gene: 15. The CDR3 sequence: CASSRDRDVFSSSPLHF. The CDR3 DNA follows: TGCGCCAGCAGCCGGGACAGGGACGTCTTTTCTTCCTCACCCCTCCACTTT.

The gene calls are TRBV28 and TRBJ2-7, with D tentatively TRBD1 or TRBD2 (5 bases each). Trimming removed 5 bases from V and 0 bases from J, with 17 bases in between. The germline V gene has CDR1 MDHEN and CDR2 SYDVKM. The CDR3 loop spans 16 amino acids. In nucleotides, the CDR3 is TGTGCCAGCAGTCTCTCCAGGGAGAAACCCTCCTACGAGCAGTACTTC. Translated: CASSLSREKPSYEQYF.

This clonotype was counted many times. The chain combines TRBV5-1 with TRBJ2-2; unclear D gene. The V and J ends lost 4 bases and 6 bases respectively, with 13 bases between them. CDR3 length: 14 amino acids. The germline V gene encodes CDR1 SGHRS and CDR2 YFSETQ. CDR3 residues: CASSDFSTPGELFF. CDR3 in DNA: TGCGCCAGCAGCGATTTCTCGACACCCGGGGAGCTGTTTTTT.

This clonotype has only a few counts. The J gene is TRBJ2-7, the V gene TRBV9; TRBD2 matches at 11 bases. The CDR3 totals 16 residues. Germline CDR1 SGDLS, CDR2 YYNGEE. J lost 7 bases, V lost 0 bases, and 9 bases had no gene match. In DNA, the CDR3 is TGTGCCAGCAGCGTAGGTGTGACTAGCGGGACGTCGGAGCAGTACTTC. Translation gives CASSVGVTSGTSEQYF.

This clonotype was found a few times. Without the conserved terminal phenylalanine or tryptophan, this CDR3 likely stems from a read error. The rearrangement links TRBV18 to TRBJ1-1, with D maybe TRBD1 (5 bases). The CDR3 spans 12 residues. CDR1 is KGHSH and CDR2 is LQKENI in the germline V gene. V gave up 6 bases and J gave up 5 bases, with 10 bases separating them. The CDR3 region has the DNA TGTGCCAGCTCCCGGGGGTTAACTGAAGCTTTCCTT. Amino acids: CASSRGLTEAFL.

This chain uses TRBV29-1 with TRBJ2-7; D possibly corresponds to TRBD2 (6 bases). The CDR3 spans 12 residues. Germline V gene data show CDR1 as SQVTM and CDR2 as ANQGSEA. Trimming left V 7 bases short and J 0 bases short, with 10 bases between. Here the CDR3 reads CSAEGDSYEQYF. Here the CDR3 DNA reads TGCAGCGCGGAGGGTGACTCCTACGAGCAGTACTTC.

V is TRBV12-3 or TRBV12-4 and J is TRBJ2-7; the match to TRBD2 covers 11 bases. Germline trimming cut 3 bases from V and 8 bases from J; bases unmatched to any gene: 6. This CDR3 comprises 14 residues. Here the CDR3 reads CASSFRLAGGKQYF. In DNA, the CDR3 is TGTGCCAGCAGTTTTAGGCTAGCGGGAGGCAAGCAGTACTTC.